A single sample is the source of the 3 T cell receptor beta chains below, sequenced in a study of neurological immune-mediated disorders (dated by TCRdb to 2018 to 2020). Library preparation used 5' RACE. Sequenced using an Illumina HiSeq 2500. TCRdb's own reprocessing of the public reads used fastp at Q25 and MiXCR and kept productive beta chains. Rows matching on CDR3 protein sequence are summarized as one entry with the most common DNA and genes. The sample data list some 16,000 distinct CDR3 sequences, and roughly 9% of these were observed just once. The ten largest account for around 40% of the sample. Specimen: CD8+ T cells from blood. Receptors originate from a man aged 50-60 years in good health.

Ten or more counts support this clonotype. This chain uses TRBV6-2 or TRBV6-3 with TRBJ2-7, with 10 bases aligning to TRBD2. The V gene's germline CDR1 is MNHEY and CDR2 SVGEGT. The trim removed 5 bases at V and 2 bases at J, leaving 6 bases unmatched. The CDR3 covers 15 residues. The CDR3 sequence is CASSVGLATPYEQYF. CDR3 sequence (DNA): TGTGCCAGCAGTGTGGGACTAGCGACCCCCTACGAGCAGTACTTC.

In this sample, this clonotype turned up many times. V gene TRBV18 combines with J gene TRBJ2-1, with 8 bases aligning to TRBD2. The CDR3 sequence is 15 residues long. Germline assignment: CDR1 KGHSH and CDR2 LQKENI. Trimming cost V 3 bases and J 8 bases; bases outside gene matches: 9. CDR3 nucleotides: TGTGCCAGCTCACCGCGGACTAGCAACATGGATGAGCAGTTCTTC. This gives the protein CASSPRTSNMDEQFF.

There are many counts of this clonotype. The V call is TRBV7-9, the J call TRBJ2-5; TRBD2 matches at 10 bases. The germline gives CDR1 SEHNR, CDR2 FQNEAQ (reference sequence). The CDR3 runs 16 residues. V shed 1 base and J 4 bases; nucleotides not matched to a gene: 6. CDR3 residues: CASSLGPSGSTETQYF. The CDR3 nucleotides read TGTGCCAGCAGCTTAGGTCCTAGCGGGAGTACAGAGACCCAGTACTTC.